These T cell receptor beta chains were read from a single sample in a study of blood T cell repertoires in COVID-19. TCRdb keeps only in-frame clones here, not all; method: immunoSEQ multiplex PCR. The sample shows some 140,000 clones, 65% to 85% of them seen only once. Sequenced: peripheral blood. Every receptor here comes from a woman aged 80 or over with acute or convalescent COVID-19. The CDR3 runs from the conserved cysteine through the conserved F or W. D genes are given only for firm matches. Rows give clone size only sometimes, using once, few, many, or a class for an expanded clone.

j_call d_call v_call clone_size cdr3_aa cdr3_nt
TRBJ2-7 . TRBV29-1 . CSVQTRTARFFGEQYF TGCAGCGTCCAAACCCGGACAGCCCGTTTCTTTGGCGAGCAGTACTTC
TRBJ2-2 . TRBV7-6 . CASSLQTGELFF TGTGCCAGCAGCTTACAAACCGGGGAGCTGTTTTTT
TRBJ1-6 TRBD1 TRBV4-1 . CASSQDFSRGIGSPLHF TGCGCCAGCAGCCAAGATTTCTCCAGGGGGATTGGTTCACCCCTCCACTTT
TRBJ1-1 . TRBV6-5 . CASSINRVMDTEAFF TGTGCCAGCAGTATCAACAGGGTTATGGACACTGAAGCTTTCTTT
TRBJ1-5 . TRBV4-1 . CASSQDIGLRQIYQPQHF TGCGCCAGCAGCCAAGATATTGGTCTGAGACAGATTTATCAGCCCCAGCATTTT
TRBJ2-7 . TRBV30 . CAWSVQQVSYEQYF TGTGCCTGGAGTGTACAGCAGGTCTCCTACGAGCAGTACTTC
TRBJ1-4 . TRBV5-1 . CASSWGANEKLFF TGCGCCAGCAGCTGGGGAGCTAATGAAAAACTGTTTTTT
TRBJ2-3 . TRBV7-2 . CASSTRTSTDTQYF TGTGCCAGCAGCACACGGACTAGCACAGATACGCAGTATTTT
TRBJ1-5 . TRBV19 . CASSIEAGGGQPQHF TGTGCCAGTAGTATTGAAGCGGGGGGGGGACAGCCCCAGCATTTT
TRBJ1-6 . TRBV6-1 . CASSEGLNSPLHF TGTGCCAGCAGTGAAGGACTTAATTCACCCCTCCACTTT
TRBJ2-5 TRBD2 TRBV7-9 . CASLQSKGLGEETQYF TGTGCCAGCCTTCAATCGAAGGGACTAGGGGAGGAGACCCAGTACTTC
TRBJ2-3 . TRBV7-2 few CASSFGGATTDTQYF TGTGCCAGCAGCTTCGGCGGGGCGACCACAGATACGCAGTATTTT
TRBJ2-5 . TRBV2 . CASSEELWETQYF TGTGCCAGCAGTGAAGAACTTTGGGAGACCCAGTACTTC
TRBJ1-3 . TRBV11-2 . CASSLSDSGNTIYF TGTGCCAGCAGCTTAAGTGACAGCGGAAACACCATATATTTT
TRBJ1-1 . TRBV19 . CASSGQYTEAFF TGTGCCAGTAGTGGGCAGTACACTGAAGCTTTCTTT
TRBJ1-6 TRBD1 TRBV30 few CAWSLGTGQSPLHF TGTGCCTGGTCCTTGGGGACAGGGCAGTCACCCCTCCACTTT
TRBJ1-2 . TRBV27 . CASSHLDSDGYTF TGTGCCAGCAGTCACTTAGACTCGGATGGCTACACCTTC
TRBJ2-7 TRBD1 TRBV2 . CASSDGQGGEQYF TGTGCCAGCAGTGACGGACAGGGTGGCGAGCAGTACTTC
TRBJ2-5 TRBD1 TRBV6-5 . CASSLTTGRQETQYF TGTGCCAGCAGTTTAACGACAGGGCGGCAAGAGACCCAGTACTTC
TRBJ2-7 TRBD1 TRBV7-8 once CASSARQGITYEQYF TGTGCCAGCAGCGCTCGACAGGGGATAACCTACGAGCAGTACTTC
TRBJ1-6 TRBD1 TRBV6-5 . CASSNPGGAGSPLHF TGTGCCAGCAGCAATCCAGGGGGCGCAGGGTCACCCCTCCACTTT
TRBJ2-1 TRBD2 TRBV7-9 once CASSLGVGTSTNEQFF TGTGCCAGCAGCTTAGGGGTTGGGACTAGTACTAATGAGCAGTTCTTC
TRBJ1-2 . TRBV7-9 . CASSLDVRDRFPIYGYTF TGTGCCAGCAGCTTAGATGTCCGAGACAGGTTCCCCATCTATGGCTACACCTTC
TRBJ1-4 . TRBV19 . CASSLRGPVDEKLFF TGTGCCAGTAGTCTCCGTGGGCCAGTTGATGAAAAACTGTTTTTT
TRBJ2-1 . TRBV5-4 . CASSPGLAHNEQFF TGTGCCAGCAGCCCAGGTCTAGCGCACAATGAGCAGTTCTTC
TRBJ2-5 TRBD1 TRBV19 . CASSLTGGGETQYF TGTGCCAGTAGTTTAACAGGGGGCGGCGAGACCCAGTACTTC
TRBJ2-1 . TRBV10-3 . CAISEEDRNEQFF TGTGCCATCAGTGAGGAGGACAGAAATGAGCAGTTCTTC
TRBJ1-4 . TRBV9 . CASSVGAGSGEKLFF TGTGCCAGCAGCGTAGGAGCAGGGTCTGGTGAAAAACTGTTTTTT
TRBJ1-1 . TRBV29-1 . CSGRRGDGTEAFF TGCAGCGGACGGCGGGGGGATGGCACTGAAGCTTTCTTT
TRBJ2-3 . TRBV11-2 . CASSLAGTDTQYF TGTGCCAGCAGCTTAGCCGGCACAGATACGCAGTATTTT
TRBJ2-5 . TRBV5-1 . CASSGRQETQYF TGCGCCAGCAGTGGCAGACAAGAGACCCAGTACTTC
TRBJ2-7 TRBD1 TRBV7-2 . CASSLIGTDYEQYF TGTGCCAGCAGCTTAATCGGGACAGACTACGAGCAGTACTTC
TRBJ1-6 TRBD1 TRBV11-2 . CASSLDPGQGNSPLHF TGTGCCAGCAGCTTGGATCCCGGACAGGGAAATTCACCCCTCCACTTT
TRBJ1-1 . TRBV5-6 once CASSSSLNTEAFF TGTGCCAGCAGCTCTAGCCTGAACACTGAAGCTTTCTTT
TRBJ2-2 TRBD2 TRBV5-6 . CASSSAGGGAGELFF TGTGCCAGCAGTTCAGCGGGAGGGGGCGCCGGGGAGCTGTTTTTT
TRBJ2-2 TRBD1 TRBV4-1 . CASRRPGTGNTGELFF TGCGCCAGCAGACGCCCCGGGACAGGGAACACCGGGGAGCTGTTTTTT
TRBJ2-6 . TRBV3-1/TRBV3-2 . CASSQGLTSSGANVLTF TGTGCCAGCAGCCAAGGACTGACCAGCTCTGGGGCCAACGTCCTGACTTTC
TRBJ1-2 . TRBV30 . CAWSVRPLTLGYTF TGTGCCTGGAGTGTACGTCCGCTAACCCTTGGCTACACCTTC
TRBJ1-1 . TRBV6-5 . CASGGGSWNTEAFF TGTGCCAGCGGGGGGGGTTCGTGGAACACTGAAGCTTTCTTT
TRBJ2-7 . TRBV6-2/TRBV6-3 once CASSLGSYEQYF TGTGCCAGCAGCCTCGGTTCCTACGAGCAGTACTTC
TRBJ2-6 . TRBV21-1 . CARARANVLTF TGTGCCAGGGCTCGGGCCAACGTCCTGACTTTC
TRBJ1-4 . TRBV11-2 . CASSYTPLANEKLFF TGTGCCAGCAGCTATACCCCACTTGCTAATGAAAAACTGTTTTTT
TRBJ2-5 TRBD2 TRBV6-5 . CASSSRAGFRETQYF TGTGCCAGCAGTTCACGAGCGGGATTTCGAGAGACCCAGTACTTC
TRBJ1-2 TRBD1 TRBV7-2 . CASSSLRDRANYGYTF TGTGCCAGCAGTTCTCTCCGGGACAGGGCAAACTATGGCTACACCTTC
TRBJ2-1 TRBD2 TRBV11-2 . CASSPLAGRASYNEQFF TGTGCCAGCAGCCCCCTGGCCGGGAGGGCTTCCTACAATGAGCAGTTCTTC
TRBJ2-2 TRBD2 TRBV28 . CASSLWSSGGPNTGELFF TGTGCCAGCAGTTTATGGTCTAGCGGGGGCCCGAACACCGGGGAGCTGTTTTTT
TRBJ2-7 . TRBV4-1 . CASSDRPSYEQYF TGCGCCAGCAGCGACAGGCCTTCCTACGAGCAGTACTTC
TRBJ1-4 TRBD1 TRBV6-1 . CASSEEVTGGNEKLFF TGTGCCAGCAGTGAAGAAGTGACAGGGGGGAATGAAAAACTGTTTTTT
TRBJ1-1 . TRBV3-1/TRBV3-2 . CASSPSAGKGTEAFF TGTGCCAGCAGCCCGTCGGCAGGGAAGGGAACTGAAGCTTTCTTT
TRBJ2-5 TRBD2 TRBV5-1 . CASSGTSVETQYF TGCGCCAGCAGCGGGACTAGCGTAGAGACCCAGTACTTC
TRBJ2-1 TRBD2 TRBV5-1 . CASSLGGLTSAYNEQFF TGCGCCAGCAGCTTGGGAGGGCTGACTAGCGCGTACAATGAGCAGTTCTTC